Sequencing of this T cell receptor beta chain was carried out in a study of blood T cell repertoires in COVID-19. In the study overall: T cells, B-cell-depleted T cells, or PBMCs provided the cDNA or gDNA that served as material.

TCRdb's table, derived via immunoSEQ multiplex PCR, lists solely in-frame clones and lacks some. Among around 300,000 clones listed, 70% to 90% were seen once. After removal of 1 base from V and 4 bases from J, the junction contained 4 bases not matched to a gene. There are 15 residues in the CDR3. CDR1 and CDR2 from the germline V gene are LGHNA and YNFKEQ. This receptor was identified in a woman in her twenties or thirties with COVID-19, enrolled during active disease. This rearrangement joins TRBV4-2 to TRBJ2-5; 9 nucleotides line up with TRBD2. The sample comprised peripheral blood. The CDR3 DNA follows: TGTGCCAGCAGCCAAGTAGGTAGCGGGAGAGAGACCCAGTACTTC. This gives the protein CASSQVGSGRETQYF.